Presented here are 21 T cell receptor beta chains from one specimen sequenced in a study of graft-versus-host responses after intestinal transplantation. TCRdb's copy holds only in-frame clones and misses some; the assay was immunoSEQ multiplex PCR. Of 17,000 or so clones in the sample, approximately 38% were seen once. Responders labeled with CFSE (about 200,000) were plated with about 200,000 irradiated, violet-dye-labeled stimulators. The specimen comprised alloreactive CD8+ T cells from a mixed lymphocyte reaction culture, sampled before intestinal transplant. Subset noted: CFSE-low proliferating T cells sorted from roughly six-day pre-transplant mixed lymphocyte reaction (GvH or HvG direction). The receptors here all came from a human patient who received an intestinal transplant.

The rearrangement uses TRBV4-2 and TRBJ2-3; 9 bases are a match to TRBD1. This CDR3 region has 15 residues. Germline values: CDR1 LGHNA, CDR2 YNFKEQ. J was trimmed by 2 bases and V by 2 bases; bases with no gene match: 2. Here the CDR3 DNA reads TGTGCCAGCAGCCAACGGGACAGGGTCACAGATACGCAGTATTTT. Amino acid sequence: CASSQRDRVTDTQYF.

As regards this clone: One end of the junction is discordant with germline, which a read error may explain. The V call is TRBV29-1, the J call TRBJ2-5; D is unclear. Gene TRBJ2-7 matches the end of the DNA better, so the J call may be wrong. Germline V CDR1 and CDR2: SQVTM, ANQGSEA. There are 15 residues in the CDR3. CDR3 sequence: CNVVPFSSLGYEQYF. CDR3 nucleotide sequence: TGCAACGTTGTGCCCTTTTCAAGTCTGGGCTACGAGCAGTACTTC.

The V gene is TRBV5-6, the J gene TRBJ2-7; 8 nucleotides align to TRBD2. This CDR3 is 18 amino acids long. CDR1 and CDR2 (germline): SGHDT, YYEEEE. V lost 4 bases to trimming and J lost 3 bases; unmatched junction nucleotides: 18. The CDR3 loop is CASSRPGSGGRLIYEQYF. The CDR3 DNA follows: TGTGCCAGCAGCCGACCAGGGAGCGGGGGACGACTCATCTACGAGCAGTACTTC.

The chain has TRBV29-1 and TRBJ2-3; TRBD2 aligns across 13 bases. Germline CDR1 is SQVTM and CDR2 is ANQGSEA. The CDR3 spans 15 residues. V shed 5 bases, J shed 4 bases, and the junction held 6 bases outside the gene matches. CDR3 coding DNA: TGCAGCGTTCCCAGACTAGCGGGAGGTCCAGATACGCAGTATTTT. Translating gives CSVPRLAGGPDTQYF.

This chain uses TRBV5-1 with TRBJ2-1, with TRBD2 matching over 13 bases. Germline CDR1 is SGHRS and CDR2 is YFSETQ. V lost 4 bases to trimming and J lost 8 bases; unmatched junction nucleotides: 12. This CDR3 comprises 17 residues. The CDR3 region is CASSLPIRTSGRDEQFF. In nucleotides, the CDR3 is TGCGCCAGCAGCCTTCCGATAAGGACTAGCGGGAGAGATGAGCAGTTCTTC.

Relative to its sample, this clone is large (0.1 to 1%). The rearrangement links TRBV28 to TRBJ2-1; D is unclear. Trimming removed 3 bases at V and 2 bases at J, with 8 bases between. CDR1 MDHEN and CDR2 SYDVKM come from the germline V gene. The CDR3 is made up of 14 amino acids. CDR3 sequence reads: CASSFGPTYNEQFF. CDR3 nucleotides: TGTGCCAGCAGTTTCGGGCCTACCTACAATGAGCAGTTCTTC.

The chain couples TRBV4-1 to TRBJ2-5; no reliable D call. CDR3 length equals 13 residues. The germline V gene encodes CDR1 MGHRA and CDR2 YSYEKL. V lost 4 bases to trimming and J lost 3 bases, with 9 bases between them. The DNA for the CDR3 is TGCGCCAGCAGCCTTGCCAATGAAGAGACCCAGTACTTC. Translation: CASSLANEETQYF.

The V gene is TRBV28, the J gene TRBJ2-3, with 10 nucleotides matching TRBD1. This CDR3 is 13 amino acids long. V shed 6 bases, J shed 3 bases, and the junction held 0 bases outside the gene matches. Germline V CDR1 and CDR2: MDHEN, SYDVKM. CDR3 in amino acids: CASRGQGTDTQYF. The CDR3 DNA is TGTGCCAGCAGGGGACAGGGGACAGATACGCAGTATTTT.

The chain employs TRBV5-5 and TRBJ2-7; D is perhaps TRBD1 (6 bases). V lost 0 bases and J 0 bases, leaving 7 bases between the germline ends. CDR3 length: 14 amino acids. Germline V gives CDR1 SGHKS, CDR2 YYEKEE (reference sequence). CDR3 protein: CASSLEGDSYEQYF. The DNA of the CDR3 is TGTGCCAGCAGCTTGGAGGGGGACTCCTACGAGCAGTACTTC.

The CDR3: CASRLGPTTQYF. The CDR3 DNA sequence: TGTGCCAGCAGACTGGGCCCGACTACGCAGTATTTT. The V and J genes are TRBV28 and TRBJ2-3; D unclear. The ends were cut back, 6 bases at V and 8 bases at J, with 12 bases in the middle. The CDR3 runs 12 residues. Germline lookup yields CDR1 MDHEN and CDR2 SYDVKM.

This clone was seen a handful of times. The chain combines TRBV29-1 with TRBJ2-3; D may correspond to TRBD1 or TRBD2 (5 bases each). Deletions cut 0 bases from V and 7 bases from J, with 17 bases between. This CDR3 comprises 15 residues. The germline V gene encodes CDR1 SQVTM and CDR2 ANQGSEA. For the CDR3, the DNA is TGCAGCGTTGAAGACCGTGGGGGACGGGACCATACGCAGTATTTT. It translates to CSVEDRGGRDHTQYF.

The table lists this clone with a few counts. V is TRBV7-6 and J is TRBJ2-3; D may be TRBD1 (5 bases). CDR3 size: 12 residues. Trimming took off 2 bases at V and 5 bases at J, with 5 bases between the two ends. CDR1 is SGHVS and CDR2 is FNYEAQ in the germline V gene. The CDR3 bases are TGTGCCAGCAGCTTAACAGGAGATACGCAGTATTTT. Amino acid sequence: CASSLTGDTQYF.

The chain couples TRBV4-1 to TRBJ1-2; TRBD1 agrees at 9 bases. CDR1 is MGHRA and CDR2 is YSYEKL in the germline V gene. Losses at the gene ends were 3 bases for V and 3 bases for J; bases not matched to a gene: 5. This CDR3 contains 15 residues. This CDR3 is CASSQIRTGDYGYTF. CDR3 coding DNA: TGCGCCAGCAGCCAGATTCGGACAGGGGACTATGGCTACACCTTC.

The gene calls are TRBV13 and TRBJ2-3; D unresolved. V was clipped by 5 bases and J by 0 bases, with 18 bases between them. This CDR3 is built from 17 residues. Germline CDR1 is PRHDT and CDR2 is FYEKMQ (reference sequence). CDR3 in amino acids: CASSPSPDISSTDTQYF. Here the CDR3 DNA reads TGTGCCAGCAGCCCCTCCCCCGACATATCTAGCACAGATACGCAGTATTTT.

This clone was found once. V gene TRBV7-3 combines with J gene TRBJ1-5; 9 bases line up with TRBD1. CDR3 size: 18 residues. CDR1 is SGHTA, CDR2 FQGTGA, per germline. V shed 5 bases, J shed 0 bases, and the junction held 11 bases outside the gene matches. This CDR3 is CASSHPRDRAHSNQPQHF. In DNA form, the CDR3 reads TGTGCCAGCAGCCACCCCCGGGACAGGGCGCATAGCAATCAGCCCCAGCATTTT.

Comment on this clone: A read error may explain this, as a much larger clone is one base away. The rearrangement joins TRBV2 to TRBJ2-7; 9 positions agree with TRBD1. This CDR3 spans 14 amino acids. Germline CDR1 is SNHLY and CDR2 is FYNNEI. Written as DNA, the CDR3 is TGTGCCATCAGTGAAGGGGGACAGGGATACGAGCAGTACTTC. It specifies CAISEGGQGYEQYF. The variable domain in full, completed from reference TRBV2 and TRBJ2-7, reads EPEVTQTPSHQVTQMGQEVILRCVPISNHLYFYWYRQILGQKVEFLVSFYNNEISEKSEIFDDQFSVERPDGSNFTLKIRSTKLEDSAMYFCAISEGGQGYEQYFGPGTRLTVT.

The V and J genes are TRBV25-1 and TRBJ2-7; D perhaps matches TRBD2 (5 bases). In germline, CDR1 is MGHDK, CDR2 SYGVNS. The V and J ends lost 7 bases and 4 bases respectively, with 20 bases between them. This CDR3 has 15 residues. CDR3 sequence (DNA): TGTGCCAGCAAACTGACTATCTGGAGGTCTTACGAGCAGTACTTC. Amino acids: CASKLTIWRSYEQYF.

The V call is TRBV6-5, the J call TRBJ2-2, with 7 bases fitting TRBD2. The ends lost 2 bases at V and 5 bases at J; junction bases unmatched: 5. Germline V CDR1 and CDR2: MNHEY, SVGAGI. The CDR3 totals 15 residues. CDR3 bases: TGTGCCAGCAGTTACGGCGGGAGTGAAACCGGGGAGCTGTTTTTT. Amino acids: CASSYGGSETGELFF.

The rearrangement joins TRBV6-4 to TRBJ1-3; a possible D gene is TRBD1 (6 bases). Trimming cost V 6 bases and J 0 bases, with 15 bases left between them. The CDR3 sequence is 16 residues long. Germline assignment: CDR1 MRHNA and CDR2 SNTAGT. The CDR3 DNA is TGTGCCAGCAGCGCCACAGGGTTACTCTCTGGAAACACCATATATTTT. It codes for CASSATGLLSGNTIYF.

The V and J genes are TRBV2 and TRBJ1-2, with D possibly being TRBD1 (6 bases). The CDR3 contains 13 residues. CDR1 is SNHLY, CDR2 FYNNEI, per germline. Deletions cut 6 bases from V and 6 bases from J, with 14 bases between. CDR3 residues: CASRAQGIDGYTF. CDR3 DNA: TGTGCCAGCAGGGCACAGGGAATTGATGGCTACACCTTC.

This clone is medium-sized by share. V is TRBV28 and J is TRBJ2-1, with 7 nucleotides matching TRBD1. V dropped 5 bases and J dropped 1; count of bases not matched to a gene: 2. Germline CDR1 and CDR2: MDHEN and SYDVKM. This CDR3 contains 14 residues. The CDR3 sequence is CASSPDRSYNEQFF. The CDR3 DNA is TGTGCCAGCAGTCCGGACAGGTCCTACAATGAGCAGTTCTTC.